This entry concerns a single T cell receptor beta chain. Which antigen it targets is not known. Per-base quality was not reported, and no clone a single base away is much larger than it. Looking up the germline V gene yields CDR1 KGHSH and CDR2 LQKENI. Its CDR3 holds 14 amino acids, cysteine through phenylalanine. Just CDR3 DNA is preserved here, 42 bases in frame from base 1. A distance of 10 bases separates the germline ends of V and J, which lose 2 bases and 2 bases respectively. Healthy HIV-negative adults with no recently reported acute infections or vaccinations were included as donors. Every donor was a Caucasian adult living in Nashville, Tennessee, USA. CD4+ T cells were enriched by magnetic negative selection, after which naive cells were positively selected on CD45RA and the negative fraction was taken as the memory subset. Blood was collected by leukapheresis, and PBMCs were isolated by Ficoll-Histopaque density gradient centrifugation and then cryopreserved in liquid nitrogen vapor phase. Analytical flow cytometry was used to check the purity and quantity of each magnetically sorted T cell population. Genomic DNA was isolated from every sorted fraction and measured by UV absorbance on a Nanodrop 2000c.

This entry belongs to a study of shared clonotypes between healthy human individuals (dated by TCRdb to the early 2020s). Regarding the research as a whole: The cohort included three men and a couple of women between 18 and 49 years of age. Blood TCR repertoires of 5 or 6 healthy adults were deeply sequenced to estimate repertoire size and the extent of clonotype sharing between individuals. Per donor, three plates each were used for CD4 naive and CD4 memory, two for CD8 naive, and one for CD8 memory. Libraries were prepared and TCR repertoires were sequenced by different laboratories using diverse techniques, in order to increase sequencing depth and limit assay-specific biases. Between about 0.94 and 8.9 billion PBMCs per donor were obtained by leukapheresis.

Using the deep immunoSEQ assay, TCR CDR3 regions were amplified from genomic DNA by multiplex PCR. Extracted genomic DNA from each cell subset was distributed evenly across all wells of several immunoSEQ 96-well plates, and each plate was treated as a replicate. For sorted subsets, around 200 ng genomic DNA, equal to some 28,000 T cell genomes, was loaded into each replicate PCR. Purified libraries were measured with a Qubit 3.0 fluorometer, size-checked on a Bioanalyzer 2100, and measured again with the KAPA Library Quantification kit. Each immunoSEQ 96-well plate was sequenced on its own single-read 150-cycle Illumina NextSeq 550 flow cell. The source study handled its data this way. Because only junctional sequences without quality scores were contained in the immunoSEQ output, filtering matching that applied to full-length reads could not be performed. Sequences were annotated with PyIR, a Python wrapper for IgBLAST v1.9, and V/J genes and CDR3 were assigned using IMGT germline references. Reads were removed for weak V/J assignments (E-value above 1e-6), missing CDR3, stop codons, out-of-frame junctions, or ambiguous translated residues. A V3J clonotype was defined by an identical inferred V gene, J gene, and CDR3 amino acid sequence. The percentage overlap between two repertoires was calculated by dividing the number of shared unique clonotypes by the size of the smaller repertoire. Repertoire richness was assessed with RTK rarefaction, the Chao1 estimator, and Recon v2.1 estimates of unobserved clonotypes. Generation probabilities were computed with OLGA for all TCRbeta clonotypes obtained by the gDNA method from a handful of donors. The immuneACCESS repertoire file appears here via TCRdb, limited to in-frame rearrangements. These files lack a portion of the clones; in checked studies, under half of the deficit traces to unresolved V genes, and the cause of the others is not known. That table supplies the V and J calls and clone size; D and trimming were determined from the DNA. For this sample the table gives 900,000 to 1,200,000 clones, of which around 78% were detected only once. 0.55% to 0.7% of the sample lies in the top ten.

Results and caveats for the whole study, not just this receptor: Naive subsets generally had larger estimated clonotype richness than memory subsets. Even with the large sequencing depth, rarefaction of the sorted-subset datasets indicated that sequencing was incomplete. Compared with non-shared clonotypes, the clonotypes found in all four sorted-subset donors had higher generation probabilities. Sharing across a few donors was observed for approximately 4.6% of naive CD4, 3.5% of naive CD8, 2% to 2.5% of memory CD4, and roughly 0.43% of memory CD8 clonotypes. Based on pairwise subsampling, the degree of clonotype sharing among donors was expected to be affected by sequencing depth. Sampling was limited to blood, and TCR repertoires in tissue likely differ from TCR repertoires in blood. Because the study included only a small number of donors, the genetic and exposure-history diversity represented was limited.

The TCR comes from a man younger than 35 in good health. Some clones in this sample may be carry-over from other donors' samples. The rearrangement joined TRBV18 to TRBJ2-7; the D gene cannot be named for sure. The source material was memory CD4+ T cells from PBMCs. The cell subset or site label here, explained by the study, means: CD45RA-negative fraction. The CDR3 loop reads CASSPGRSTYEQYF. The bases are TGTGCCAGCTCACCAGGCAGGTCCACCTACGAGCAGTACTTC.